The rows below give T cell receptor beta chains drawn from one sample of a study of blood T cell repertoires in COVID-19. Some clones are missing from TCRdb's copy, which holds only in-frame ones; the method was immunoSEQ multiplex PCR. The sample has roughly 220,000 clones, roughly four fifths seen once. Sequencing was performed on peripheral blood. These receptors came from a woman of 80 years or more with COVID-19, enrolled during active disease. Each CDR3 is given with its conserved first and last residue. D genes are given only for firm matches. Clone sizes are given selectively: once, few, many, or a class where the clone is expanded.

TRBJ2-7	TRBV18	.	TRBD1	CASFRGTGSYEQYF	TGTGCCAGCTTCCGTGGGACAGGCTCCTACGAGCAGTACTTC
TRBJ2-3	TRBV6-2/TRBV6-3	.	.	CASSSADTQYF	TGTGCCAGCAGTTCGGCAGATACGCAGTATTTT
TRBJ1-4	TRBV7-2	.	TRBD1	CASSLGTAYNEKLFF	TGTGCCAGCAGCTTGGGGACAGCGTATAATGAAAAACTGTTTTTT
TRBJ1-6	TRBV5-4	few	.	CASSLAFQGSSPLHF	TGTGCCAGCAGCTTGGCCTTCCAGGGGTCTTCACCCCTCCACTTT
TRBJ1-1	TRBV28	few	TRBD1	CASSPSGTGREAFF	TGTGCCAGCAGCCCGTCCGGGACAGGGAGGGAAGCTTTCTTT
TRBJ2-7	TRBV1	.	.	CTSSQGAGWEFNEQYF	TGCACCAGCAGCCAAGGAGCGGGGTGGGAGTTCAACGAGCAGTACTTC
TRBJ2-7	TRBV5-4	.	.	CASSLSGGVYYEQYF	TGTGCCAGCAGCTTGTCGGGGGGCGTCTACTACGAGCAGTACTTC
TRBJ1-2	TRBV12-3/TRBV12-4	few	.	CASSLPGNYGYTF	TGTGCCAGCAGTTTACCCGGGAACTATGGCTACACCTTC
TRBJ2-6	TRBV18	.	TRBD1	CASSPYQQGLGRANVLTF	TGTGCCAGCTCACCTTATCAACAGGGGCTAGGAAGGGCCAACGTCCTGACTTTC
TRBJ2-7	TRBV6-5	.	.	CASRTDGGPYEQYF	TGTGCCAGCAGGACGGACGGAGGACCCTACGAGCAGTACTTC
TRBJ1-4	TRBV6-5	.	TRBD1	CASRRQGGTNEKLFF	TGTGCCAGCAGACGACAGGGGGGAACTAATGAAAAACTGTTTTTT
TRBJ2-1	TRBV5-1	.	.	CASSSQPPEPRVNEQFF	TGCGCCAGCAGCTCCCAGCCCCCCGAGCCTCGGGTGAATGAGCAGTTCTTC
TRBJ1-4	TRBV27	.	.	CASSLGLGRGNEKLFF	TGTGCCAGCAGTTTGGGACTGGGGCGAGGTAATGAAAAACTGTTTTTT
TRBJ2-1	TRBV11-2	.	TRBD2	CASSLLAGAANEQFF	TGTGCCAGCAGCTTGCTAGCGGGAGCGGCGAATGAGCAGTTCTTC
TRBJ1-3	TRBV27	.	.	CASSLGGLGGNTIYF	TGTGCCAGCAGCCTAGGAGGGCTCGGAGGAAACACCATATATTTT
TRBJ1-5	TRBV18	.	.	CASSPQEGWDQPQHF	TGTGCCAGCTCACCACAGGAGGGCTGGGATCAGCCCCAGCATTTT
TRBJ2-4	TRBV18	.	TRBD1	CASSPSWDNRGSVDIQYF	TGTGCCAGCTCACCATCGTGGGATAACAGGGGTTCGGTGGACATTCAGTACTTC
TRBJ1-5	TRBV27	.	.	CASSLSYLGGVPQHF	TGTGCCAGCAGTTTATCGTATTTGGGGGGTGTGCCCCAGCATTTT
TRBJ1-2	TRBV9	.	.	CASSVAQNYGYTF	TGTGCCAGCAGCGTAGCACAGAACTATGGCTACACCTTC
TRBJ2-7	TRBV18	.	TRBD2	CASSPPLAGPSYEQYF	TGTGCCAGCTCCCCTCCTCTAGCGGGGCCCTCCTACGAGCAGTACTTC
TRBJ2-7	TRBV5-1	.	.	CASSLADRLSYEQYF	TGCGCCAGCAGCTTGGCCGACAGGCTCTCCTACGAGCAGTACTTC
TRBJ2-2	TRBV7-9	.	.	CASSLSPAGELFF	TGTGCCAGCAGCTTGTCCCCTGCCGGGGAGCTGTTTTTT
TRBJ2-3	TRBV28	.	.	CASSFGRVGTDTQYF	TGTGCCAGCAGTTTTGGTCGGGTTGGCACAGATACGCAGTATTTT
TRBJ2-6	TRBV2	.	.	CASSTGSGANVLTF	TGTGCCAGCAGTACAGGCTCTGGGGCCAACGTCCTGACTTTC
TRBJ1-1	TRBV5-5	once	TRBD1	CASSFTGQQSTEAFF	TGTGCCAGCAGCTTTACGGGACAGCAAAGCACTGAAGCTTTCTTT
TRBJ2-7	TRBV28	.	TRBD1	CASKGQGDSSYEQYF	TGTGCCAGCAAAGGACAGGGGGATTCGTCCTACGAGCAGTACTTC
TRBJ1-3	TRBV19	.	TRBD1	CASNPGQSSGNTIYF	TGTGCCAGTAACCCGGGACAGTCCTCTGGAAACACCATATATTTT
TRBJ1-2	TRBV12-3/TRBV12-4	.	.	CASSLLGEEGYTF	TGTGCCAGCAGTTTATTGGGAGAGGAGGGCTACACCTTC
TRBJ2-5	TRBV19	.	.	CASSIRAPETQYF	TGTGCCAGTAGTATCAGAGCGCCGGAGACCCAGTACTTC
TRBJ1-2	TRBV6-5	.	TRBD1	CVSSFGTGVGYTF	TGTGTCAGCAGTTTCGGGACAGGAGTCGGCTACACCTTC
TRBJ1-6	TRBV6-5	.	.	CASKPTPDNSPLHF	TGTGCCAGCAAGCCGACACCCGATAATTCACCCCTCCACTTT
TRBJ2-5	TRBV2	.	.	CASNPRSWFTVETQYF	TGTGCCAGCAACCCCCGGAGTTGGTTTACGGTGGAGACCCAGTACTTC
TRBJ2-2	TRBV6-2/TRBV6-3	.	TRBD2	CASSYDGRAHTGELFF	TGTGCCAGCAGTTACGACGGGAGGGCCCACACCGGGGAGCTGTTTTTT
TRBJ1-6	TRBV28	.	TRBD1	CASSSGQGLNSPLHF	TGTGCCAGCAGCTCAGGACAGGGCCTCAATTCACCCCTCCACTTT
TRBJ2-3	TRBV6-5	.	.	CASSYSRGNHGTQYF	TGTGCCAGCAGTTACTCTCGCGGGAATCATGGTACGCAGTATTTT
TRBJ1-6	TRBV4-1	many	TRBD1	CASSQPTGEGSPLHF	TGCGCCAGCAGCCAACCGACAGGGGAGGGCTCACCCCTCCACTTT
TRBJ2-7	TRBV6-5	few	TRBD1	CASSYSQGDRSYEQYF	TGTGCCAGCAGTTACTCACAGGGGGACCGCTCCTACGAGCAGTACTTC
TRBJ1-1	TRBV5-1	.	TRBD1	CASSLERTGGTEAFF	TGCGCCAGCAGCTTAGAAAGGACAGGGGGCACTGAAGCTTTCTTT
TRBJ2-5	TRBV25-1	.	TRBD1	CASRTGIGETQYF	TGTGCCAGCAGGACAGGGATTGGAGAGACCCAGTACTTC
TRBJ1-1	TRBV6-5	.	.	CASSYSGGKITEAFF	TGTGCCAGCAGTTACAGCGGGGGGAAGATCACTGAAGCTTTCTTT
TRBJ1-1	TRBV3-1/TRBV3-2	.	.	CASSQERVSRGLNGAFF	TGTGCCAGCAGCCAAGAGAGAGTATCCAGGGGCTTGAACGGAGCTTTCTTT
TRBJ1-1	TRBV29-1	.	.	CSVEGSTGRPEAFF	TGCAGCGTTGAGGGCAGTACAGGTAGGCCTGAAGCTTTCTTT
TRBJ2-2	TRBV11-2	.	TRBD2	CASSLDRTGLAGTGELFF	TGTGCCAGCAGCTTAGATCGCACCGGACTAGCGGGAACCGGGGAGCTGTTTTTT
TRBJ1-1	TRBV10-3	once	TRBD1	CAATRQGMNTEAFF	TGTGCCGCGACACGACAGGGAATGAACACTGAAGCTTTCTTT
TRBJ1-2	TRBV4-1	few	.	CASSLREADGYTF	TGCGCCAGCAGCCTGCGAGAAGCGGATGGCTACACCTTC
TRBJ1-5	TRBV28	.	.	CASSREQTYQPQHF	TGTGCCAGCAGTCGGGAACAGACTTATCAGCCCCAGCATTTT
TRBJ2-2	TRBV19	few	.	CASSMSTGSNTGELFF	TGTGCCAGTAGTATGTCGACCGGGTCAAACACCGGGGAGCTGTTTTTT
TRBJ2-1	TRBV6-5	once	TRBD2	CASRLDGRASEEQFF	TGTGCCAGCAGGCTTGACGGGAGGGCCTCGGAGGAGCAGTTCTTC
TRBJ2-1	TRBV11-3	few	TRBD2	CASSLKGGSNHEQFF	TGTGCCAGCAGCTTAAAGGGCGGGAGCAACCATGAGCAGTTCTTC
TRBJ2-7	TRBV27	.	.	CASQEALSYEQYF	TGTGCCAGCCAAGAGGCGCTCTCCTACGAGCAGTACTTC